Each of the 31 T cell receptor beta chains below was sequenced from the same sample in a study of T cells in Graves' hyperthyroidism and ophthalmopathy. RNA transcripts yielded amplified TCR beta CDR3 regions. A set of HTBI primers served as the primers for a first-round RT-PCR of the TCR CDR3. TCRdb ran MiXCR on the multiplex PCR reads and lists one entry per CDR3 protein. Of about 380,000 distinct CDR3 sequences listed, approximately 13% are singletons. The sample was blood. These receptor sequences come from a woman aged 60-75 years with Graves' hyperthyroidism.

The chain carries TRBV30 and TRBJ2-5; 8 bases align to TRBD2. V shed 0 bases, J shed 2 bases, and the junction held 5 bases outside the gene matches. The length of the CDR3 is 15 residues. Germline CDR1 GTSNPN, CDR2 SVGIG (reference sequence). The DNA of the CDR3 is TGTGCCTGGAGTGTAGGGCTAGCGGGTCAAGAGACCCAGTACTTC. It specifies CAWSVGLAGQETQYF.

The J gene is TRBJ1-6, the V gene TRBV19; 10 bases match TRBD1. The CDR3 totals 15 residues. The V gene's germline CDR1 is LNHDA and CDR2 SQIVND (reference sequence). With V trimmed by 8 bases and J by 7 bases, 8 bases remained unmatched. The CDR3 loop is CASDPGGQGNSPLHF. In nucleotides, the CDR3 is TGTGCCAGTGACCCTGGGGGACAGGGGAATTCACCCCTCCACTTT. Using reference TRBV19 and TRBJ1-6 for the parts outside the CDR3, the full variable domain is DGGITQSPKYLFRKEGQNVTLSCEQNLNHDAMYWYRQDPGQGLRLIYYSQIVNDFQKGDIAEGYSVSREKKESFPLTVTSAQKNPTAFYLCASDPGGQGNSPLHFGNGTRLTVT.

This clonotype was counted only a few times. The rearrangement joins TRBV6-1 to TRBJ2-4, with 12 nucleotides matching TRBD1. Germline V gene lookup returns CDR1 MNHNS and CDR2 SASEGT. The junction had 3 bases not matched to a gene; V was cut back by 1 base and J by 5 bases. This CDR3 is 16 amino acids long. CDR3: CASSEDGTGGQNIQYF. In DNA form, the CDR3 reads TGTGCCAGCAGTGAAGATGGGACAGGGGGCCAAAACATTCAGTACTTC.

The chain carries TRBV7-3 and TRBJ2-2, with no clear D. CDR1 and CDR2 (germline): SGHTA, FQGTGA. The CDR3 is 14 amino acids. V was shortened by 5 bases and J by 2 bases, with 9 bases between the two germline ends. The CDR3 spells CASSPNINTGELFF. The DNA for the CDR3 is TGTGCCAGCAGCCCAAACATCAACACCGGGGAGCTGTTTTTT.

A remark on this clonotype: This may stem from a read error, because a much larger clone lies one nucleotide away. The chain employs TRBV11-2 and TRBJ1-2; tentatively, D is TRBD1 (5 bases). The CDR3 runs to 12 residues. Germline V gene data show CDR1 as SGHAT and CDR2 as FQNNGV. V was cut by 4 bases and J by 8 bases, with 11 bases left in between. The DNA for the CDR3 is TGTGCCAGCAGCTCCCGACAGTGGGGCTACACCTTC. This sequence encodes CASSSRQWGYTF.

In its sample, this clonotype was seen many times. The genes are TRBV30 and TRBJ2-2, with D possibly being TRBD2 (5 bases). Trimming took 2 bases from V and 7 from J, leaving 11 bases between them. The CDR3 is 13 amino acids. CDR1 is GTSNPN, CDR2 SVGIG, per germline (reference sequence). CDR3 bases: TGTGCCTGGAGTCGGGATGTTCGCGGGGAGCTGTTTTTT. Translating gives CAWSRDVRGELFF. Full variable domain (outside the CDR3, taken from reference TRBV30 and TRBJ2-2): SQTIHQWPATLVQPVGSPLSLECTVEGTSNPNLYWYRQAAGRGLQLLFYSVGIGQISSEVPQNLSASRPQDRQFILSSKKLLLSDSGFYLCAWSRDVRGELFFGEGSRLTVL.

This chain uses TRBV24-1 with TRBJ2-3; 10 bases match TRBD2. The CDR3 is made up of 18 amino acids. Germline values: CDR1 KGHDR, CDR2 SFDVKD. The V segment lost 5 bases and the J segment 1 base; nucleotides outside the gene matches: 11. CDR3 DNA sequence: TGTGCCACCAGTGTAAGTACTAGCGGGACTCATGGCACAGATACGCAGTATTTT. Encoded protein: CATSVSTSGTHGTDTQYF.

This clonotype was counted many times. V and J are TRBV10-1 and TRBJ2-3; D gene unclear. V lost 2 bases to trimming and J lost 0 bases, with 6 bases between them. The CDR3 has 14 amino acids. The germline gives CDR1 WNHNN, CDR2 SYGVQD (reference sequence). CDR3 in DNA: TGCGCCAGCAGTGAGGACATAAGCACAGATACGCAGTATTTT. Translated: CASSEDISTDTQYF.

V is TRBV7-9 and J is TRBJ2-3, with 8 bases matching TRBD2. The germline gives CDR1 SEHNR, CDR2 FQNEAQ (reference sequence). The CDR3 contains 17 residues. With V trimmed by 6 bases and J by 2 bases, 13 bases remained unmatched. The CDR3 sequence is CASSASAGRGDTDTQYF. The CDR3 nucleotides read TGTGCCAGCAGTGCCTCGGCGGGGCGGGGGGACACAGATACGCAGTATTTT.

This clonotype was detected ten times or more. The chain is built from TRBV28 and TRBJ2-7, with D unresolved. Germline-derived CDR1 and CDR2 are MDHEN and SYDVKM. Trimming stripped 5 bases from V and 6 bases from J, with 17 bases between. The CDR3 consists of 14 residues. CDR3 sequence: CASSTFSLKAEQYF. In nucleotides, the CDR3 is TGTGCCAGCAGTACTTTCTCCCTAAAGGCCGAGCAGTACTTC.

V and J are TRBV6-2 or TRBV6-3 and TRBJ1-3; 7 nucleotides line up with TRBD1. The CDR3 length is 16 residues. Looked up from germline, CDR1 is MNHEY and CDR2 is SVGEGT. J gave up 0 bases and V 4 bases, and 6 bases lay outside the gene matches. CDR3 sequence reads: CASSSGGSNSGNTIYF. The CDR3 nucleotides are TGTGCCAGCAGTTCAGGGGGATCAAACTCTGGAAACACCATATATTTT.

There are a few counts of this clonotype. The V and J genes are TRBV19 and TRBJ1-1; D call uncertain. CDR1 LNHDA and CDR2 SQIVND come from the germline V gene (reference sequence). This CDR3 comprises 13 residues. V was clipped by 3 bases and J by 5 bases, with 10 bases between them. The CDR3 is CASSISRQTEAFF. CDR3 DNA: TGTGCCAGTAGTATTTCCCGTCAGACTGAAGCTTTCTTT.

This clonotype was seen at least ten times. The V and J genes are TRBV7-3 and TRBJ2-1, with 14 bases identical to TRBD2. The junction had 8 bases not matched to a gene; V was cut back by 1 base and J by 9 bases. The CDR3 loop spans 17 amino acids. Germline CDR1 is SGHTA and CDR2 is FQGTGA. The CDR3 loop is CASSLSSTSGRAGEQFF. The CDR3 DNA is TGTGCCAGCAGCTTAAGTTCGACTAGCGGGAGGGCGGGTGAGCAGTTCTTC. Together with reference TRBV7-3 and TRBJ2-1, the CDR3 gives the full variable domain: GAGVSQTPSNKVTEKGKYVELRCDPISGHTALYWYRQSLGQGPEFLIYFQGTGAADDSGLPNDRFFAVRPEGSVSTLKIQRTERGDSAVYLCASSLSSTSGRAGEQFFGPGTRLTVL.

This clonotype was picked up many times. The genes are TRBV11-1 and TRBJ2-7; no reliable D call. The germline V gene has CDR1 SGHAT and CDR2 FQDESV (reference sequence). The CDR3 totals 12 residues. Trimming stripped 5 bases from V and 5 bases from J, with 10 bases between. CDR3 DNA sequence: TGTGCCAGCAGCCGACCCCCCCACGAGCAGTACTTC. Translating it yields CASSRPPHEQYF.

This clonotype was counted only a few times. A junction end diverges from the germline sequence, so it may reflect a read error. V is TRBV14 and J is TRBJ2-2, with D perhaps TRBD2 (5 bases). The CDR3 covers 14 residues. The V gene's germline CDR1 is SGHDN and CDR2 FVKESK. CDR3 protein: CASSQNVAAGERFF. The CDR3 bases are TGTGCCAGCAGCCAAAACGTGGCTGCCGGGGAGCGGTTTTTT.

This clonotype was recorded a few times. The chain is built from TRBV5-1 and TRBJ2-6; the D gene is possibly TRBD2 (6 bases). V lost 5 bases, J lost 2 bases, and 11 bases lay in between. CDR1 is SGHRS and CDR2 is YFSETQ in the germline V gene. CDR3 size: 15 residues. CDR3 in DNA: TGCGCCAGCAGAGGTACTAGCACTGGGGCCAACGTCCTGACTTTC. It translates to CASRGTSTGANVLTF.

This clonotype came up many times. The genes are TRBV12-3 or TRBV12-4 and TRBJ1-4; TRBD1 is a possible D gene (5 bases). V lost 2 bases, J lost 7 bases, and 14 bases lay in between. CDR3 length equals 15 residues. The CDR3 here is CASSLPGQGSEKLFF. The CDR3, as DNA: TGTGCCAGCAGTTTACCCGGCCAGGGAAGTGAAAAACTGTTTTTT.

The V gene is TRBV19, the J gene TRBJ2-3; 12 bases map to TRBD2. The CDR3 is made up of 17 amino acids. The germline gives CDR1 LNHDA, CDR2 SQIVND (reference sequence). V lost 3 bases to trimming and J lost 3 bases; unmatched junction nucleotides: 7. The CDR3 DNA reads as TGTGCCAGTAGTATCGATCTAGCGGGAGGGCGAACAGATACGCAGTATTTT. It codes for CASSIDLAGGRTDTQYF.

The table lists this clonotype with a few counts. The rearrangement joins TRBV20-1 to TRBJ1-4, with TRBD1 identical over 7 bases. The V gene's germline CDR1 is DFQATT and CDR2 SNEGSKA (reference sequence). CDR3 size: 14 residues. The DNA of the CDR3 is TGCAGCTTACCCGACAGGGCAACTAATGAAAAACTGTTTTTT. Translated: CSLPDRATNEKLFF.

The CDR3 DNA reads TGTGCCAGCAGCTATGCGGGACAGAGCACAGATACGCAGTATTTT. It translates to CASSYAGQSTDTQYF. V is TRBV11-2 and J is TRBJ2-3; TRBD1 is a possible D gene (7 bases). The germline V gene encodes CDR1 SGHAT and CDR2 FQNNGV. Trimming removed 4 bases from V and 0 bases from J, with 11 bases in between. This CDR3 region has 15 residues.

This clonotype was detected ten times or more. This chain uses TRBV2 with TRBJ2-7; D may be TRBD2 (5 bases). The ends were cut back, 4 bases at V and 2 bases at J, with 12 bases in the middle. The CDR3 totals 14 residues. Germline loops: CDR1 SNHLY, CDR2 FYNNEI. In DNA, the CDR3 is TGTGCCAGCAGTGGCCTTGGACTGGCCTACGAGCAGTACTTC. Translating gives CASSGLGLAYEQYF.

The sample holds a few counts of this clonotype. The V and J genes are TRBV6-1 and TRBJ2-3; 8 positions agree with TRBD2. Germline CDR1 and CDR2: MNHNS and SASEGT. This CDR3 region has 18 residues. V was clipped by 2 bases and J by 2 bases; unmatched bases: 12. The CDR3, as DNA: TGTGCCAGCAGTGAACCGTTACTAGCGGTTCTAAACACAGATACGCAGTATTTT. Residues: CASSEPLLAVLNTDTQYF.

This clonotype was seen at least ten times. This rearrangement joins TRBV5-1 to TRBJ2-1; 7 bases agree with TRBD1. CDR1 is SGHRS, CDR2 YFSETQ, per germline. Unmatched junction bases numbered 8, after V lost 1 base and J lost 7 bases. This CDR3 is built from 15 residues. This CDR3 is CASSLLSGGRNEQFF. Written as DNA, the CDR3 is TGCGCCAGCAGCTTGCTGTCAGGGGGTAGAAATGAGCAGTTCTTC. Full variable domain (missing parts from reference TRBV5-1 and TRBJ2-1): KAGVTQTPRYLIKTRGQQVTLSCSPISGHRSVSWYQQTPGQGLQFLFEYFSETQRNKGNFPGRFSGRQFSNSRSEMNVSTLELGDSALYLCASSLLSGGRNEQFFGPGTRLTVL.

This clonotype occurred many times. This chain links TRBV2 with TRBJ2-1; D is undetermined. Trimming took off 11 bases at V and 8 bases at J, with 10 bases between the two ends. The germline CDR1 and CDR2 sequences are SNHLY and FYNNEI. The CDR3 has 10 amino acids. The DNA for the CDR3 is TGTGCCGATGGTAGAGATGAGCAGTTCTTC. This translates into CADGRDEQFF.

The rearrangement joins TRBV27 to TRBJ1-6; D remains ambiguous. The CDR3 has 15 residues. V lost 5 bases, J lost 7 bases, and 15 bases lay in between. Germline V gene data show CDR1 as MNHEY and CDR2 as SMNVEV (reference sequence). Here the CDR3 DNA reads TGTGCCAGCAGTGATTCGGCAGGCATCAATTCACCCCTCCACTTT. Translated, it gives CASSDSAGINSPLHF.

This clonotype was counted only a few times. One junction end disagrees with the germline gene, perhaps due to a read error. The chain carries TRBV9 and TRBJ1-1; TRBD1 is a possible D gene (5 bases). This CDR3 has 13 amino acids. CDR1 SGDLS and CDR2 YYNGEE come from the germline V gene. CDR3 loop: CAGSPRVYTEAFF. The CDR3 DNA reads TGTGCCGGCAGCCCCAGGGTGTACACTGAAGCTTTCTTT.

As concerns this clonotype: A much larger clone differs by one base, so this may be a read error. The chain joins TRBV6-4 to TRBJ2-1, with 8 bases aligning to TRBD2. This CDR3 is built from 14 residues. The germline gives CDR1 MRHNA, CDR2 SNTAGT. The ends lost 6 bases at V and 6 bases at J; junction bases unmatched: 7. CDR3 residues: CASSSGSHSNEQFF. The CDR3 DNA follows: TGTGCCAGCAGCAGCGGGAGTCACTCCAATGAGCAGTTCTTC.

This clonotype was counted ten times or more. CDR3 in amino acids: CASSPRAGGPREQYF. As DNA, the CDR3 is TGTGCCAGCAGCCCGCGAGCGGGAGGGCCGAGAGAGCAGTACTTC. The J gene is TRBJ2-7, the V gene TRBV11-3, with 10 bases aligning to TRBD2. Trimming took 5 bases from V and 7 from J; bases not matched to a gene: 11. CDR3 length equals 15 residues. The germline V gene encodes CDR1 SGHNT and CDR2 YENEEA.

This clonotype was observed a handful of times. The chain uses TRBV10-3 and TRBJ2-1; maybe TRBD2 (5 bases). The V and J ends lost 6 bases and 7 bases respectively, with 13 bases between them. From germline, CDR1 is ENHRY and CDR2 SYGVKD. The CDR3 spans 13 residues. CDR3 sequence reads: CAISTRAGNEQFF. The CDR3 nucleotides are TGTGCCATCAGCACTAGGGCCGGTAATGAGCAGTTCTTC.

V usage is TRBV7-9 and J usage is TRBJ2-3; D is undetermined. The length of the CDR3 is 13 residues. The germline CDR1 and CDR2 sequences are SEHNR and FQNEAQ (reference sequence). Deletions cut 5 bases from V and 6 bases from J, with 12 bases between. The CDR3 DNA reads TGTGCCAGCAGCCCTACCAGTGCGGATACGCAGTATTTT. Translating gives CASSPTSADTQYF.

The V gene is TRBV29-1, the J gene TRBJ2-7; the match to TRBD1 covers 9 bases. The CDR3 is made up of 16 amino acids. Germline CDR1 is SQVTM and CDR2 is ANQGSEA. V lost 3 bases to trimming and J lost 0 bases; unmatched junction nucleotides: 9. CDR3 DNA: TGCAGCGTTGACGGGACAGGGATCCGCGGCTCCTACGAGCAGTACTTC. This codes for CSVDGTGIRGSYEQYF.